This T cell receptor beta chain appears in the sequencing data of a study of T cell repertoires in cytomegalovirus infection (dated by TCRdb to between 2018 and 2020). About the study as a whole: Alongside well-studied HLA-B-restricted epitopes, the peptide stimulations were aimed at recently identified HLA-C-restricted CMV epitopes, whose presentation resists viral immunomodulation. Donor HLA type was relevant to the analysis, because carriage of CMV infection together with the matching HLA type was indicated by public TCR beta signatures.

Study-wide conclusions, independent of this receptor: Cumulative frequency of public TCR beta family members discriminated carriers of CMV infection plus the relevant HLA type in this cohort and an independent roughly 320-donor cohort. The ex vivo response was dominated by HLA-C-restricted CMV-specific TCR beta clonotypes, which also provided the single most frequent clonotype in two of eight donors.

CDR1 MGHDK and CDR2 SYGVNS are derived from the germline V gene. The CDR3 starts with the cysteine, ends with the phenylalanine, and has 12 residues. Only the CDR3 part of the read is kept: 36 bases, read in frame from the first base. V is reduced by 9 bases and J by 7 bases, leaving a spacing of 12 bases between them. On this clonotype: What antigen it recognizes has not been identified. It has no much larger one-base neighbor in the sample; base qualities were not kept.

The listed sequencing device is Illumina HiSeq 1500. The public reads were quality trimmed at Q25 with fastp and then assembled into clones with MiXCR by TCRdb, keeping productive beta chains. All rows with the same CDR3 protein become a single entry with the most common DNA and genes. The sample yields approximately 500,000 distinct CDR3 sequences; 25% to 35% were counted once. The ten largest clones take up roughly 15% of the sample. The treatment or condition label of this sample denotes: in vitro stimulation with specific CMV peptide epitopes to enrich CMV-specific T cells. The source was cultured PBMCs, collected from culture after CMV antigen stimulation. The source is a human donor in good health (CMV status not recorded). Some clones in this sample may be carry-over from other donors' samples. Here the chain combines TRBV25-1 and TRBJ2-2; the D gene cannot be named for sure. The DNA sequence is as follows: TGTGCCAGTCAAAAGGGCGTCGGGGAGCTGTTTTTT. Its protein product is CASQKGVGELFF.